This TCR beta chain was retrieved from a study of T cells after yellow fever vaccination. The wider study: Fractions low in cell number were prepared with SMART-Seq v4 Ultra Low Input.

The study's findings and limits: The presence of abundant clonotypes contaminating from the bulk population was possible in FACS-sorted repertoires.

This clonotype was detected a few times. V lost 5 bases to trimming and J lost 2 bases; unmatched junction nucleotides: 8. Germline-derived CDR1 and CDR2 are SGHTA and FQGNSA. This CDR3 contains 15 residues. TCRdb reanalysed the 5' RACE reads using MiXCR and keeps one entry per CDR3 protein. The sample lists about 85,000 distinct CDR3 sequences, approximately 12% seen once, with about 22% in the top ten. The chain combines TRBV7-2 with TRBJ2-5; the match to TRBD2 covers 7 bases. This sequence originates from a man between 18 and 35 years old who received the YFV17D yellow fever vaccine. Here the sequenced sample was CD8+ T cells not binding an NS4B(214-222) dextramer, sorted from PBMCs, taken about 21 days after the first yellow fever vaccination. CDR3 DNA sequence: TGTGCCAGCAGCCGTCGCTTCGGGGGGCAAGAGACCCAGTACTTC. It codes for CASSRRFGGQETQYF. The full variable domain, completed using reference TRBV7-2 and TRBJ2-5, is GAGVSQSPSNKVTEKGKDVELRCDPISGHTALYWYRQSLGQGLEFLIYFQGNSAPDKSGLPSDRFSAERTGGSVSTLTIQRTQQEDSAVYLCASSRRFGGQETQYFGPGTRLLVL.